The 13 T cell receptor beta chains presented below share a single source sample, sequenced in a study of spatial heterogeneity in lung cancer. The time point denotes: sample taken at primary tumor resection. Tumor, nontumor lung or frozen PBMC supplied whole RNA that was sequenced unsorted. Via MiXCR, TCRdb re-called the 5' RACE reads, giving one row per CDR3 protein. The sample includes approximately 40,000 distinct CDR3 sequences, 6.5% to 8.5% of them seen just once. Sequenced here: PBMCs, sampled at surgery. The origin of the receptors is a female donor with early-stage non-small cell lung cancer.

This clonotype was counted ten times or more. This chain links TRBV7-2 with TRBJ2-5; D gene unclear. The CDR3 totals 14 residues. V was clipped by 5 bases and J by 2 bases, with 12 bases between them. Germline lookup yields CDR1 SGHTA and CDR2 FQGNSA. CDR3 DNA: TGTGCCAGCAGCCCCTTGGCTTTTCAAGAGACCCAGTACTTC. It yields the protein CASSPLAFQETQYF.

The CDR3 loop reads CASGLRDIYNEQFF. The CDR3 region has the DNA TGTGCCAGTGGGCTCCGGGACATCTACAATGAGCAGTTCTTC. The chain carries TRBV7-8 and TRBJ2-1; a weak D match, TRBD1 (6 bases). The CDR3 is 14 amino acids. V dropped 9 bases and J dropped 3 bases, with 15 bases sitting between them. Germline V CDR1 and CDR2: SGHVS, FQNEAQ.

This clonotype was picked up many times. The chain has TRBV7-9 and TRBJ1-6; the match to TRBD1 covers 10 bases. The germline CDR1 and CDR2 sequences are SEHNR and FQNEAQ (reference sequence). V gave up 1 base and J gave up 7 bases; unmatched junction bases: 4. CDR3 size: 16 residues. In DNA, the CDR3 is TGTGCCAGCAGCTTAGAAAGGACAGGGGGGAATTCACCCCTCCACTTT. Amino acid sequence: CASSLERTGGNSPLHF.

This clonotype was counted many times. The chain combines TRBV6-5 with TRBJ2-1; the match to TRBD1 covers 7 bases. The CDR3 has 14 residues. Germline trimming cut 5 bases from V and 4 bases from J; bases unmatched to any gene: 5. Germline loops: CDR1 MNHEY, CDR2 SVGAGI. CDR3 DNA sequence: TGTGCCAGCAGTGGGACAGAGTCTTACAATGAGCAGTTCTTC. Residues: CASSGTESYNEQFF.

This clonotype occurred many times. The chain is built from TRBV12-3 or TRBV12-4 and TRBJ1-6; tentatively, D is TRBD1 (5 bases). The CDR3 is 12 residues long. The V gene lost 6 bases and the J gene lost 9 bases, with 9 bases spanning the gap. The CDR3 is CASSPGGSPLHF. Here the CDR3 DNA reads TGTGCCAGCAGCCCCGGGGGTTCACCCCTCCACTTT.

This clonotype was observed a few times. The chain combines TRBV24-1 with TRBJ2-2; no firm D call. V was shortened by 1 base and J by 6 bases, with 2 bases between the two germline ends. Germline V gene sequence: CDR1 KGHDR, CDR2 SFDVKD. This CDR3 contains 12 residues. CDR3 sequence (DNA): TGTGCCACCAGTGATTTCCCCGGGGAGCTGTTTTTT. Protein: CATSDFPGELFF.

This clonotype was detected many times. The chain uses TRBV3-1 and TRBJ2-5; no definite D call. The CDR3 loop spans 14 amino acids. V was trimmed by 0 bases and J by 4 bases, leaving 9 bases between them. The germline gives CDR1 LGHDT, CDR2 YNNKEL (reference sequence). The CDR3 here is CASSQDRAIETQYF. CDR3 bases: TGTGCCAGCAGCCAAGATCGGGCTATAGAGACCCAGTACTTC.

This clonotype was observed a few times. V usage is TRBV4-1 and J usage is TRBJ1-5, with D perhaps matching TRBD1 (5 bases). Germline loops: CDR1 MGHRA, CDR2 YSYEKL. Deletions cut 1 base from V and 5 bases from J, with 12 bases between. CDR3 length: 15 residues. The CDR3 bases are TGCGCCAGCAGCCAAGCCGGGGGAGAGGATCAGCCCCAGCATTTT. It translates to CASSQAGGEDQPQHF.

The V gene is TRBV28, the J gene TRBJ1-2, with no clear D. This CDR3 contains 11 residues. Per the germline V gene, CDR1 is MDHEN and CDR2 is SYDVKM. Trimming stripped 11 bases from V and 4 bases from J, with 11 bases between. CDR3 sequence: CASGNSYGYTF. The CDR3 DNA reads TGTGCCTCGGGGAACAGCTATGGCTACACCTTC.

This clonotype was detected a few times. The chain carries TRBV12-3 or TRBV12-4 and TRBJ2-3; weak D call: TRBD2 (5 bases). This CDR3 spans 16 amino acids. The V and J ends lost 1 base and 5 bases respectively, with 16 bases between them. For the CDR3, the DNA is TGTGCCAGCAGTTTAGAGCGTCTAGCCTGGGGAGATACGCAGTATTTT. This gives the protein CASSLERLAWGDTQYF.

CDR3 sequence: CAWSMGVLAGKETQYF. The CDR3 region has the DNA TGTGCCTGGAGTATGGGGGTCCTAGCGGGGAAAGAGACCCAGTACTTC. The chain couples TRBV30 to TRBJ2-5; 9 bases line up with TRBD2. The CDR3 loop spans 16 amino acids. Germline V gives CDR1 GTSNPN, CDR2 SVGIG (reference sequence). Trimming removed 2 bases from V and 3 bases from J; junction bases left unmatched: 10.

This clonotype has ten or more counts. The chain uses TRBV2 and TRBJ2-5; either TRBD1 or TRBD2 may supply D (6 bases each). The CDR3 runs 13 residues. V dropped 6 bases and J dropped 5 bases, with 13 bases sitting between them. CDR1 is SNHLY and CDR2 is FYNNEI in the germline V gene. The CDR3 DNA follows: TGTGCCAGCAGCACAGGGACTGGGGAGACCCAGTACTTC. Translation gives CASSTGTGETQYF.

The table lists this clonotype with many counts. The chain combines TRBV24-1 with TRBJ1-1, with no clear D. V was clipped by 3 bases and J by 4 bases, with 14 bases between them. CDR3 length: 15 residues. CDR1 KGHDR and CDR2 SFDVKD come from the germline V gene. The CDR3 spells CATSDANGRFTEAFF. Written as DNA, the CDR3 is TGTGCCACCAGTGATGCAAACGGACGGTTCACTGAAGCTTTCTTT.